Each of the 8 T cell receptor beta chains below was sequenced from the same sample in a study of blood T cells in healthy people across ages. Then a second PCR, running roughly 7 to 11 cycles, was carried out with a sample-barcoded 5' primer and a J-beta primer mix. Each CDR3 protein gets one entry after TCRdb re-called the 5' RACE reads with MiXCR. The repertoire holds 650,000 to 950,000 distinct CDR3 sequences, with 40% to 50% as singletons. Material for sequencing was blood. All receptors derive from a man in his 60s in good health.

The V and J genes are TRBV27 and TRBJ2-2, with 7 positions matching TRBD2. With 3 bases clipped from V and 3 bases from J, the junction kept 4 bases outside the gene matches. The CDR3 length is 15 residues. CDR1 and CDR2 from the germline V gene are MNHEY and SMNVEV (reference sequence). The CDR3 here is CASSLASGYTGELFF. The CDR3 nucleotides read TGTGCCAGCAGTTTGGCTAGCGGCTACACCGGGGAGCTGTTTTTT.

This chain joins TRBV12-3 or TRBV12-4 and TRBJ1-6; 7 nucleotides align to TRBD1. This CDR3 has 14 amino acids. V trimming: 4 bases; J trimming: 7 bases; junction bases outside the gene matches: 4. CDR3 in DNA: TGTGCCAGCAGTTCAACGGACAGGAATTCACCCCTCCACTTT. It is translated as CASSSTDRNSPLHF.

The chain joins TRBV4-3 to TRBJ1-1, with a weak D call TRBD1 (5 bases). Per the germline V gene, CDR1 is LGHNA and CDR2 is YSLEER. There are 15 residues in the CDR3. The V and J ends lost 0 bases and 1 base respectively, with 9 bases between them. The CDR3 here is CASSQDQGRNTEAFF. The CDR3 bases are TGCGCCAGCAGCCAAGATCAGGGCCGGAACACTGAAGCTTTCTTT.

V and J are TRBV6-1 and TRBJ1-2; D perhaps matches TRBD1 (5 bases). Trimming cost V 1 base and J 8 bases, with 17 bases left between them. Germline V gene lookup returns CDR1 MNHNS and CDR2 SASEGT. The CDR3 totals 15 residues. CDR3 sequence: CASSEGGISLEGYTF. The CDR3 DNA follows: TGTGCCAGCAGTGAAGGGGGGATATCCCTCGAGGGCTACACCTTC.

This clonotype was observed a few times. This sequence joins TRBV4-3 and TRBJ2-7; D is undetermined. Trimming cost V 0 bases and J 3 bases, with 9 bases left between them. The CDR3 runs 14 residues. Per germline, CDR1 LGHNA and CDR2 YSLEER. The CDR3 protein is CASSQDVALYEQYF. Written as DNA, the CDR3 is TGCGCCAGCAGCCAAGATGTAGCCCTCTACGAGCAGTACTTC.

The chain links TRBV2 to TRBJ2-7; possibly TRBD2 for D (5 bases). Trimming shortened V by 3 bases and J by 7 bases, and 10 bases separated the two germline ends. This CDR3 has 12 residues. Germline V CDR1 and CDR2: SNHLY, FYNNEI. CDR3 sequence: CASSEEVLEQYF. In DNA, the CDR3 is TGTGCCAGCAGTGAGGAGGTTTTGGAGCAGTACTTC.

The chain carries TRBV21-1 and TRBJ2-7; the D call TRBD1 from the table was never checked on the DNA. TRBV21-1 is a pseudogene segment. The CDR3 covers 13 residues. CDR3 in amino acids: CASKRQCSYEQYF. The CDR3 DNA follows: TGTGCCAGCAAACGACAGTGTTCCTACGAGCAGTACTTC.

The chain recombines TRBV20-1 with TRBJ2-7; D remains ambiguous. CDR1 is DFQATT, CDR2 SNEGSKA, per germline (reference sequence). V lost 5 bases and J lost 3, with 14 bases in between. The length of the CDR3 is 13 residues. CDR3 sequence (DNA): TGCAGTGCTCTCCGGCAGAGTGGCTACGAGCAGTACTTC. Its translation is CSALRQSGYEQYF.